This T cell receptor beta chain was observed in a study of blood T cell repertoires in COVID-19. The overall study: Acute and convalescent COVID-19 specimens originated in the United States, Italy and Spain.

Measured with immunoSEQ multiplex PCR; TCRdb has only the in-frame clones, and not every one. The sample lists 200,000 or so clones, approximately 84% occurring once. Comments on this clone: The junction does not match germline at one end; this may be a read error.

The sequencing input was peripheral blood. The source is a human donor with acute or convalescent COVID-19. The donor label of this sample is uncertain.

This chain's CDR3 is CASSLDRVETQYF. The CDR3 nucleotides are TGTGCCAGCAGTTTGGACAGGGTTGAGACCCAGTACTTC. This rearrangement joins TRBV5-4 to TRBJ2-5, with 8 bases lining up with TRBD1. CDR3 length equals 13 residues. Germline V gene data show CDR1 as SGHNT and CDR2 as YYREEE (reference sequence). The variable domain in full, completed from reference TRBV5-4 and TRBJ2-5, reads ETGVTQSPTHLIKTRGQQVTLRCSSQSGHNTVSWYQQALGQGPQFIFQYYREEENGRGNFPPRFSGLQFPNYSSELNVNALELDDSALYLCASSLDRVETQYFGPGTRLLVL.